This T cell receptor (beta chain) was identified during a study of T-cell reconstitution after alpha-beta-depleted transplantation in children. Unique molecular identifiers featured in how the TCRbeta library was prepared. TCRdb independently ran MiXCR on the PCR reads; one entry per CDR3 protein. The sample yields approximately 520,000 distinct CDR3 sequences, about 31% seen once. Germline lookup yields CDR1 WSHSY and CDR2 SAAADI. V was trimmed by 10 bases and J by 6 bases, leaving 21 bases between them. The CDR3 loop spans 14 amino acids. In this sample, this clonotype turned up a few times. This sample comprised PBMCs from the stem cell graft donor, obtained from the stem cell graft. The sequence derives from a human donor who donated a stem cell graft to a child with aplastic anemia. This chain joins TRBV10-2 and TRBJ1-2, with D possibly TRBD1 on 5 matching bases. CDR3 sequence reads: CATNPPQAGNGYTF. The DNA of the CDR3 is TGCGCCACTAATCCTCCGCAGGCAGGGAATGGCTACACCTTC.